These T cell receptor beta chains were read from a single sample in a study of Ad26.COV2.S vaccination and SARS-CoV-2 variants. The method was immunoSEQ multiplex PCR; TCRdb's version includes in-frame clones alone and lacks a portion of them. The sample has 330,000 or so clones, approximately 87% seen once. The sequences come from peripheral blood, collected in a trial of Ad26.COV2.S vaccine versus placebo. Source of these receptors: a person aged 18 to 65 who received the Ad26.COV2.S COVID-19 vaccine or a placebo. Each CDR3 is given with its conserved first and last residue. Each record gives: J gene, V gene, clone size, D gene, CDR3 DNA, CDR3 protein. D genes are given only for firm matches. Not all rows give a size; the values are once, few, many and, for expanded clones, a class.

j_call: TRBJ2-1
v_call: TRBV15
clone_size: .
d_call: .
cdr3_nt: TGTGCCACCAGCAGAGATGATATGGGTGAGCAGTTCTTC
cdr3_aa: CATSRDDMGEQFF

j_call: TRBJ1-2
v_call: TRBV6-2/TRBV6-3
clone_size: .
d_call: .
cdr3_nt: TGTGCCAGCAGTTATCGACAGATTAGGAATGGCTACACCTTC
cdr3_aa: CASSYRQIRNGYTF

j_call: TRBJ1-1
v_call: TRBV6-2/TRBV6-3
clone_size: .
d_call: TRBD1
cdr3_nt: TGTGCCAGCAGTTACTCGAAGCCGGACAGGCTTTTTAGGGCTGAAGCTTTCTTT
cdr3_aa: CASSYSKPDRLFRAEAFF

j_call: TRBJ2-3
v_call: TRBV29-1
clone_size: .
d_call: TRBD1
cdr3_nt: TGCAGCGTCCTCAGGACAGGGGGCACAGATACGCAGTATTTT
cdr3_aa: CSVLRTGGTDTQYF

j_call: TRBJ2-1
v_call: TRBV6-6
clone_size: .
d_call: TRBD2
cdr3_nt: TGTGCCAGCAGTCTATACTCTTTAGGACTAGCTGGGAATGAGCAGTTCTTC
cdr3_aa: CASSLYSLGLAGNEQFF

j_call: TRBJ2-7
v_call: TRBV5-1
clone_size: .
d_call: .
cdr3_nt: TGCGCCAGCAGCCCGGCGGCGGTCTACGAGCAGTACTTC
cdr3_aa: CASSPAAVYEQYF

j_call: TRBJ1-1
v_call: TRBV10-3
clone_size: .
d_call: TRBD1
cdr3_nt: TGTGCCATCAGGGAAGATTCGGGACAGGCTACTGAAGCTTTCTTT
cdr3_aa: CAIREDSGQATEAFF

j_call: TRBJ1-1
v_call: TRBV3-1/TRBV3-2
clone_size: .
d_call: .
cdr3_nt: TGTGCCAGCAGCCCCAAGTTCATCTTGAACACTGAAGCTTTCTTT
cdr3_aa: CASSPKFILNTEAFF

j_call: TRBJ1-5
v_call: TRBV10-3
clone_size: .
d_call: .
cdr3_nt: TGTGCCATCAGTGTTGGACTGGGGGGCAATCAGCCCCAGCATTTT
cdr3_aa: CAISVGLGGNQPQHF

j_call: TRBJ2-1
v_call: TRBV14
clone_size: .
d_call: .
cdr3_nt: TGTGCCAGCAGCTCGCAGTTGACGGGGCAGTTCTTC
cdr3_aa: CASSSQLTGQFF

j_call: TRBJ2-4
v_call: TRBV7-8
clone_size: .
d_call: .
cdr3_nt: TGTGCCAGCAGCTCTAAACCCGGGACAATAAACATTCAGTACTTC
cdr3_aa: CASSSKPGTINIQYF

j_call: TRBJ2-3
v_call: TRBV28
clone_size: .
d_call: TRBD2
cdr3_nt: TGTGCCAGCAGTCAGGCACTAGCGGGCACAGATACGCAGTATTTT
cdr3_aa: CASSQALAGTDTQYF

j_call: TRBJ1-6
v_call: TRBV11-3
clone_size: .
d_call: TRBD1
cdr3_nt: TGTGCCAGCAGCTCCCGTCGACAGGGCTCCTATAATTCACCCCTCCACTTT
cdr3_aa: CASSSRRQGSYNSPLHF

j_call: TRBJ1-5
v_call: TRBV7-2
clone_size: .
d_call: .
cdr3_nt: TGTGCCAGCAGCGGGACGCATGGCAATCAGCCCCAGCATTTT
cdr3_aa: CASSGTHGNQPQHF

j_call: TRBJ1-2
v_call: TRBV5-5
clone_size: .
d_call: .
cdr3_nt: TGTGCCAGCAGCTTTACAGGAGACTATGGCTACACCTTC
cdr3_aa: CASSFTGDYGYTF

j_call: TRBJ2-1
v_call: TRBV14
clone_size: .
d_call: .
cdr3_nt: TGTGCCAGCAGCCTTCAGGGGGGCAATGAGCAGTTCTTC
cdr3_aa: CASSLQGGNEQFF

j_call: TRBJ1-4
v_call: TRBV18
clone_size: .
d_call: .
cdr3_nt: TGTGCCAGCTCACCACCGGATAGACGGGAATCCGTTGCAACTAATGAAAAACTGTTTTTT
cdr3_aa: CASSPPDRRESVATNEKLFF

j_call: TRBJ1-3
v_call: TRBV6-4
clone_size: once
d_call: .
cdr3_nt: TGTGCCAGCAGTGAAGCGGCTGGAAACACCATATATTTT
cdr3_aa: CASSEAAGNTIYF

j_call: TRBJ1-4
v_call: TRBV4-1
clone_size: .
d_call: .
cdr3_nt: TGCGCCAGCAGCCAAGAAAACAGGGACGGGGAAAAACTGTTTTTT
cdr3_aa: CASSQENRDGEKLFF

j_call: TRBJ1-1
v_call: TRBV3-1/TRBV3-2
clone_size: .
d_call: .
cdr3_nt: TGTGCCAGCAGCCAAGTAGGGGGTGTGACTGAAGCTTTCTTT
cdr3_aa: CASSQVGGVTEAFF

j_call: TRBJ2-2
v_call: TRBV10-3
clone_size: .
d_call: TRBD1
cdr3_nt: TGTGCCATCAGTTCGAACAGGGGGGAGAACACCGGGGAGCTGTTTTTT
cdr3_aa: CAISSNRGENTGELFF

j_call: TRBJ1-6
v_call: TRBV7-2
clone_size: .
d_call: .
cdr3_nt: TGTGCCAGCAGCCAACCGTGGGGGTTTGCCTATAATTCACCCCTCCACTTT
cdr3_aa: CASSQPWGFAYNSPLHF

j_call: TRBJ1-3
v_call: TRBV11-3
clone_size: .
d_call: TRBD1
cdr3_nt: TGTGCCAGCAGCAACCGAACCGGACAGGGGGCATCTGGAAACACCATATATTTT
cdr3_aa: CASSNRTGQGASGNTIYF

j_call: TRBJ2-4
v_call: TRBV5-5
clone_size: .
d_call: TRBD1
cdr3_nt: TGTGCCAGCAGCCCACAGACAGGGTTGGTCAAAAACATTCAGTACTTC
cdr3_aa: CASSPQTGLVKNIQYF

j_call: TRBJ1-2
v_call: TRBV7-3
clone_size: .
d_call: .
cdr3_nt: TGTGCCAGCAGCCCCGGCGGGGGGGCGCAGTTCTATGGCTACACCTTC
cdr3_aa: CASSPGGGAQFYGYTF

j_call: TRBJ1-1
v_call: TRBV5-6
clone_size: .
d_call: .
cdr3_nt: TGTGCCAGCAGCCCCTCACCTACGGCTGAAGCTTTCTTT
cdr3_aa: CASSPSPTAEAFF

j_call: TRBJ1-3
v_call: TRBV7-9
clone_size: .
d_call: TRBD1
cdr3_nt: TGTGCCAGCAGCGCATCAGGGGGCCCAATCTCTGGAAACACCATATATTTT
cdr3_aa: CASSASGGPISGNTIYF

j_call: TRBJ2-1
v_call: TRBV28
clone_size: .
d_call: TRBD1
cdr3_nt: TGTGCCAGCAGTTTGCCGCCTTCAGGGGGTTACAATGAGCAGTTCTTC
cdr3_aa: CASSLPPSGGYNEQFF

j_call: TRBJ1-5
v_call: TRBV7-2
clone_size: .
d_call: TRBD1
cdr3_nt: TGTGCCAGCAGCCCGAGGGGGCAGGGTTGGAATCAGCCCCAGCATTTT
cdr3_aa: CASSPRGQGWNQPQHF

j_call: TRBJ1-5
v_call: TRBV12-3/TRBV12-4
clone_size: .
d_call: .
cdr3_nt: TGTGCCAGCAGTTTTGGTGGACCGGCCCAGCATTTT
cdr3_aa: CASSFGGPAQHF

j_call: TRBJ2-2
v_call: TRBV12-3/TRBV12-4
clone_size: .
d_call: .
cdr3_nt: TGTGCCAGCAGTCGGACCACCGGGGAGCTGTTTTTT
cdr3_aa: CASSRTTGELFF

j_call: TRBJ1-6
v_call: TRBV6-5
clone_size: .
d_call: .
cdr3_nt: TGTGCCAGCAGTACTGACAGTAGTAATTCACCCCTCCACTTT
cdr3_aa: CASSTDSSNSPLHF

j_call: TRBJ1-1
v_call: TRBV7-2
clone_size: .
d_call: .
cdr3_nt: TGTGCCAGCAGCCGCGGGCGCGGGAACACTGAAGCTTTCTTT
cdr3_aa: CASSRGRGNTEAFF

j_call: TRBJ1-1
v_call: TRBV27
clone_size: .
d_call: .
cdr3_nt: TGTGCCAGCAGTTCTCCCGGGGTGAACACTGAAGCTTTCTTT
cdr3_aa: CASSSPGVNTEAFF

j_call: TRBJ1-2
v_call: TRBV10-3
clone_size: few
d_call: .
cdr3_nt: TGTGCCATCAGTGAGTCGACTGGAGGTAACTATGGCTACACCTTC
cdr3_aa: CAISESTGGNYGYTF

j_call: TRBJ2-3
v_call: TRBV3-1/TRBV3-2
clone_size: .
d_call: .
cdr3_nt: TGTGCCAGCAGCCAACAACTGCCAGATACGCAGTATTTT
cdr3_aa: CASSQQLPDTQYF

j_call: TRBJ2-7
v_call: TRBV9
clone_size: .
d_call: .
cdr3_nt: TGTGCCAGCAGCGTAGACCTACATGGGTTGGAGCAGTACTTC
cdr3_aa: CASSVDLHGLEQYF

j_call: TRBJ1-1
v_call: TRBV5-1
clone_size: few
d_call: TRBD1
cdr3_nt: TGCGCCAGCAGCTTGGAAACAGGGGGCACTGAAGCTTTCTTT
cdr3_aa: CASSLETGGTEAFF

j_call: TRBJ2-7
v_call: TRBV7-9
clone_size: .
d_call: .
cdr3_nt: TGTGCCAGCAGCCCCATTACCTACGAGCAGTACTTC
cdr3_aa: CASSPITYEQYF

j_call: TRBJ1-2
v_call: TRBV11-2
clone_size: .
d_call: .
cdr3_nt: TGTGCCAGCAGCTTAGCCGGACAGACCTATGGCTACACCTTC
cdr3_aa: CASSLAGQTYGYTF

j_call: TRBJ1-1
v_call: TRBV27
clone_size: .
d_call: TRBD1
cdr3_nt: TGTGCCAGCAGTAACTTCGGGACAGGTTACCTAGAAGCTTTCTTT
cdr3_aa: CASSNFGTGYLEAFF

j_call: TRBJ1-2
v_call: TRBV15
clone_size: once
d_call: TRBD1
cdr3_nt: TGTGCCACCAGCAGAGGTGCTGGGACAGCCGTCTATGGCTACACCTTC
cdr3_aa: CATSRGAGTAVYGYTF

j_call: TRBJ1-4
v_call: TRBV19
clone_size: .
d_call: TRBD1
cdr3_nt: TGTGCCAGTGGGACGGGACAGGGGTATGAAAAACTGTTTTTT
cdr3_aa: CASGTGQGYEKLFF

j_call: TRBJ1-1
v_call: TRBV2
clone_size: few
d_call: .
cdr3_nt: TGTGCCACTCCAGGGATAGGGAACACTGAAGCTTTCTTT
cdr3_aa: CATPGIGNTEAFF

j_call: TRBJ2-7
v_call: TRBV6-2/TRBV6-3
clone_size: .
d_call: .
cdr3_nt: TGTGCCAGCACCCCCCGGACAGATTCCTACGAGCAGTACTTC
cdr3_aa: CASTPRTDSYEQYF

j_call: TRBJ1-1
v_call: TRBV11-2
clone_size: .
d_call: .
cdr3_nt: TGTGCCAGCAGCCTAAGGACGGAAATTACTGAAGCTTTCTTT
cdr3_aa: CASSLRTEITEAFF

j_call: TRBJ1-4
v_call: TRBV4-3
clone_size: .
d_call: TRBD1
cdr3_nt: TGCGCCAGCAGCCCGGGACAGGGTTCCGAAAAACTGTTTTTT
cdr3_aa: CASSPGQGSEKLFF

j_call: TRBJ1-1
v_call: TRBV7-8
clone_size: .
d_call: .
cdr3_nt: TGTGCCAGCAGCTTAGAAGCAGGGCAGAACACTGAAGCTTTCTTT
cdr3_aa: CASSLEAGQNTEAFF

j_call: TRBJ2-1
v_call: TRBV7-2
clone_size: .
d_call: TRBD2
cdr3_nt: TGTGCCAGTGGACTAGCGGGACTCTACAATGAGCAGTTCTTC
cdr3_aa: CASGLAGLYNEQFF

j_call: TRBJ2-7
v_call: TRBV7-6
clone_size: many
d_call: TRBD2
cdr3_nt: TGTGCCAGCAGCCTTGGGACTAGCGGGGATAAGCAGTACTTC
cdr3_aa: CASSLGTSGDKQYF

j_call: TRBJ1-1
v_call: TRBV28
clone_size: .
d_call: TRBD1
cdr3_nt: TGTGCCAGCAGTTTCCGGGACAGGGGGTACACTGAAGCTTTCTTT
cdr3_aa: CASSFRDRGYTEAFF

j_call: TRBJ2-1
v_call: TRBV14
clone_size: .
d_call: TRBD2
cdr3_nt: TGTGCCAGCAGCCAACGCGGGACTAGGTCACGGGCTGAGCAGTTCTTC
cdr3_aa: CASSQRGTRSRAEQFF

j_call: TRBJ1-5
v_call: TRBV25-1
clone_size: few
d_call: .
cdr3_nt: TGTGCCAGCACGGGGAACACCAGCAATCAGCCCCAGCATTTT
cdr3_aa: CASTGNTSNQPQHF

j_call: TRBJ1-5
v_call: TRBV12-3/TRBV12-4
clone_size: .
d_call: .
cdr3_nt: TGTGCCAGCAGTCTACAGCTAAATCAGCCCCAGCATTTT
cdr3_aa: CASSLQLNQPQHF

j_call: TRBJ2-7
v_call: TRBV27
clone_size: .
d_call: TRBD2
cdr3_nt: TGTGCCAGCGGTAGCGGGGGGCCTCCCTACGAGCAGTACTTC
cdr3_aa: CASGSGGPPYEQYF